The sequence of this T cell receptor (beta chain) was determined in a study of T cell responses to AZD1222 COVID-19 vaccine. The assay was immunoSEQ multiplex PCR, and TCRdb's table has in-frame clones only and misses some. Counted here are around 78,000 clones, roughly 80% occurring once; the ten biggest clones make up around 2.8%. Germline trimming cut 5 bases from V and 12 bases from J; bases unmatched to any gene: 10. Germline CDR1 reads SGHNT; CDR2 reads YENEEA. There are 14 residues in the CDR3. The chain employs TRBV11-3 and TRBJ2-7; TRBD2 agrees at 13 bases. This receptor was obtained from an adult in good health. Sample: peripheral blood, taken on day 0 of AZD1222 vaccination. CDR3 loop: CASSPGTSGARRYF. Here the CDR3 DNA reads TGTGCCAGCAGCCCGGGGACTAGCGGGGCCCGTCGGTACTTC.